Sequencing of this T cell receptor (beta chain) was carried out in a study of T-cell memory formation after mild COVID-19. V lost 5 bases to trimming and J lost 2 bases, with 10 bases between them. CDR1 SGHRS and CDR2 YFSETQ come from the germline V gene. The CDR3 is made up of 13 amino acids. Concerning this clonotype: What it binds is unknown.

TCRdb passed the 5' RACE reads through MiXCR, listing each CDR3 protein once. The sample contains about 400,000 distinct CDR3 sequences, roughly 18% of which appear only once. The study's findings and limits: Among clones peaking at day 37 in the second wave, SARS-CoV-2 specificity remained unconfirmed. That cross-reactive memory joined was suggested by some responding clones appearing in pre-infection memory.

Sequencing was carried out using PBMCs or a T cell subset sorted from them (not recorded which). The chain is built from TRBV5-1 and TRBJ2-5; no definite D call. The clonotype originates from a man between 18 and 29 years old who had mild COVID-19 (a few samples of this study predate the infection). Cell type and time point are not known. In DNA, the CDR3 is TGCGCCAGCAGTTACGACTCGCAAGAGACCCAGTACTTC. It is translated as CASSYDSQETQYF.